Each of the 27 T cell receptor beta chains below was sequenced from the same sample in a study of blood T cell repertoires in COVID-19. Profiling relied on immunoSEQ multiplex PCR, and the TCRdb table lists in-frame clones only, not all of them. This table has 75,000 to 100,000 clones, 65% to 85% appearing once. Sequences were obtained from peripheral blood. The source of these receptors is a man aged 55 to 70 with acute or convalescent COVID-19.

This clone occurred a few times. The chain links TRBV4-1 to TRBJ2-2, with 8 bases fitting TRBD1. CDR1 is MGHRA and CDR2 is YSYEKL in the germline V gene. V was pared by 5 bases and J by 6 bases, with 5 bases of the junction left unmatched. CDR3 length: 14 amino acids. The CDR3 loop reads CASSSAGGSGELFF. The CDR3 bases are TGCGCCAGCAGCAGCGCAGGGGGCTCCGGGGAGCTGTTTTTT.

The V call is TRBV6-5, the J call TRBJ1-6; TRBD1 matches at 9 bases. The CDR3 covers 16 residues. Germline V gene data show CDR1 as MNHEY and CDR2 as SVGAGI. The ends lost 0 bases at V and 9 bases at J; junction bases unmatched: 6. CDR3 DNA: TGTGCCAGCAGTTACTCGAGTACGGGACAGGGTTCACCCCTCCACTTT. The encoded protein is CASSYSSTGQGSPLHF.

A word on this clone: The sample holds other DNA sequences that translate to the same CDR3. The J gene is TRBJ2-3, the V gene TRBV19; a possible D gene is TRBD1 (5 bases). CDR3 size: 12 residues. Germline V gene sequence: CDR1 LNHDA, CDR2 SQIVND (reference sequence). V lost 3 bases, J lost 7 bases, and 8 bases lay in between. The CDR3 sequence: CASSIDSYTQYF. CDR3 nucleotides: TGTGCCAGTAGTATCGACAGCTATACGCAGTATTTT.

The rearrangement joins TRBV12-3 or TRBV12-4 to TRBJ1-1; 7 nucleotides align to TRBD1. V was clipped by 6 bases and J by 1 base; unmatched bases: 2. This CDR3 is built from 13 residues. Here the CDR3 reads CASRTGANTEAFF. In nucleotides, the CDR3 is TGTGCCAGCAGAACAGGGGCGAACACTGAAGCTTTCTTT.

The chain carries TRBV19 and TRBJ2-7; 12 bases map to TRBD1. The CDR3 spans 15 residues. J gave up 10 bases and V 5 bases, and 12 bases lay outside the gene matches. Germline CDR1 is LNHDA and CDR2 is SQIVND (reference sequence). The chain's CDR3 is CASSDKGTGGQIQYF. The CDR3 coding sequence is TGTGCCAGTAGTGATAAGGGGACAGGGGGCCAAATACAGTACTTC.

The chain links TRBV9 to TRBJ1-5; no clear D. Trimming took 0 bases from V and 3 from J, leaving 7 bases between them. The germline V gene encodes CDR1 SGDLS and CDR2 YYNGEE. This CDR3 is 14 amino acids long. The CDR3 DNA is TGTGCCAGCAGCGTAGGGCACGACAATCAGCCCCAGCATTTT. This sequence encodes CASSVGHDNQPQHF.

In this sample, this clone turned up once. The chain has TRBV27 and TRBJ2-3; D is possibly TRBD2 (6 bases). Germline V gene sequence: CDR1 MNHEY, CDR2 SMNVEV (reference sequence). The CDR3 is 15 amino acids. The V end was cut by 3 bases, the J end by 4 bases, with 14 bases between. CDR3 amino acids: CASSLEGLSADTQYF. The CDR3 coding sequence is TGTGCCAGCAGTTTGGAGGGTTTGAGTGCAGATACGCAGTATTTT.

The CDR3 here is CASRSAGGPGDTQYF. CDR3 bases: TGCGCCAGCAGGTCGGCGGGGGGGCCGGGTGATACGCAGTATTTT. The chain is built from TRBV4-1 and TRBJ2-3, with 9 bases lining up with TRBD2. This CDR3 spans 15 amino acids. Germline-derived CDR1 and CDR2 are MGHRA and YSYEKL. Trimming cost V 6 bases and J 6 bases; bases outside gene matches: 10.

This clone was seen only a few times. J is TRBJ2-7 and V is TRBV7-9; weak D call: TRBD2 (5 bases). CDR1 SEHNR and CDR2 FQNEAQ come from the germline V gene (reference sequence). V was trimmed by 5 bases and J by 0 bases, leaving 11 bases between them. This CDR3 spans 14 amino acids. This CDR3 reads CASSPRADSYEQYF. In DNA, the CDR3 is TGTGCCAGCAGCCCACGAGCGGACTCCTACGAGCAGTACTTC.

This clone was seen more than once but under ten times. This chain joins TRBV28 and TRBJ2-1, with 7 nucleotides matching TRBD1. CDR1 MDHEN and CDR2 SYDVKM come from the germline V gene. V was clipped by 4 bases and J by 2 bases; unmatched bases: 11. The CDR3 consists of 17 residues. The CDR3 DNA follows: TGTGCCAGCAGTTATCCCCCGAGGGGGCTTACCTACAATGAGCAGTTCTTC. It encodes CASSYPPRGLTYNEQFF.

The J gene is TRBJ1-6, the V gene TRBV7-2; D gene ambiguous. Germline assignment: CDR1 SGHTA and CDR2 FQGNSA. V was shortened by 3 bases and J by 0 bases, with 6 bases between the two germline ends. The CDR3 sequence is 15 residues long. CDR3 sequence reads: CASSFLSSYNSPLHF. The CDR3 region has the DNA TGTGCCAGCAGCTTCTTGAGCTCCTATAATTCACCCCTCCACTTT.

The chain carries TRBV9 and TRBJ2-2; TRBD2 aligns across 11 bases. The J segment lost 2 bases and the V segment lost 2 bases, leaving 2 bases of the junction unmatched. The CDR3 length is 16 residues. CDR1 SGDLS and CDR2 YYNGEE come from the germline V gene. The CDR3 sequence: CASSVSGRVNTGELFF. DNA for the CDR3: TGTGCCAGCAGCGTTAGCGGGAGGGTAAACACCGGGGAGCTGTTTTTT.

V and J are TRBV7-2 and TRBJ2-7, with D maybe TRBD2 (6 bases). Germline loops: CDR1 SGHTA, CDR2 FQGNSA. This CDR3 has 16 residues. The V end lost 2 bases, the J end lost 7 bases, and 21 bases lay between the germline ends. The CDR3, as DNA: TGTGCCAGCAGCTTATATGGGGGGACCTACTCGGGTGAGCAGTACTTC. This encodes CASSLYGGTYSGEQYF.

J is TRBJ1-4 and V is TRBV6-2 or TRBV6-3, with 9 nucleotides matching TRBD1. The germline V gene has CDR1 MNHEY and CDR2 SVGEGT. The junction had 5 bases not matched to a gene; V was cut back by 4 bases and J by 8 bases. This CDR3 has 14 amino acids. The CDR3 here is CASSFLTGGEKLFF. CDR3 nucleotide sequence: TGTGCCAGCAGTTTTCTCACAGGGGGCGAAAAACTGTTTTTT.

The chain joins TRBV6-5 to TRBJ1-1, with D maybe TRBD1 (6 bases). Germline values: CDR1 MNHEY, CDR2 SVGAGI. This CDR3 spans 16 amino acids. V lost 0 bases and J 1 base, leaving 12 bases between the germline ends. CDR3 DNA sequence: TGTGCCAGCAGTTACTCGATTGGGACACAGAACACTGAAGCTTTCTTT. Amino acid sequence: CASSYSIGTQNTEAFF.

The rearrangement joins TRBV3-1 (or the pseudogene TRBV3-2) to TRBJ1-6; TRBD1 matches 12 bases. The CDR3 sequence is 15 residues long. The germline CDR1 and CDR2 sequences are LGHDT and YNNKEL (reference sequence). With V trimmed by 2 bases and J by 9 bases, 2 bases remained unmatched. The CDR3 region has the DNA TGTGCCAGCAGCCAATGGGGACAGGGGGCTTCACCCCTCCACTTT. This translates into CASSQWGQGASPLHF.

This clone was observed once. The chain combines TRBV29-1 with TRBJ2-1; D gene ambiguous. CDR3 size: 11 residues. Germline V lookup: CDR1 SQVTM, CDR2 ANQGSEA. Trimming took 7 bases from V and 4 from J, leaving 8 bases between them. CDR3 sequence reads: CSATDYNEQFF. In DNA, the CDR3 is TGCAGCGCAACAGATTACAATGAGCAGTTCTTC.

This chain uses TRBV5-4 with TRBJ2-5; 7 bases match TRBD2. The V and J ends lost 0 bases and 0 bases, in that order; junction bases with no gene match: 17. This CDR3 is built from 20 residues. Germline lookup yields CDR1 SGHNT and CDR2 YYREEE (reference sequence). In nucleotides, the CDR3 is TGTGCCAGCAGCTTGGTGGGGGGGGAAGTCCCTGCCGACCACCAAGAGACCCAGTACTTC. It encodes CASSLVGGEVPADHQETQYF.

The rearrangement joins TRBV5-4 to TRBJ2-5; possibly TRBD2 for D (5 bases). In germline, CDR1 is SGHNT, CDR2 YYREEE (reference sequence). This CDR3 has 15 amino acids. Trimming cost V 0 bases and J 5 bases, with 14 bases left between them. CDR3 bases: TGTGCCAGCAGCTTGGGAACTAGATTTCCGGAGACCCAGTACTTC. Translation: CASSLGTRFPETQYF.

The chain recombines TRBV5-6 with TRBJ1-2; the match to TRBD1 covers 7 bases. Germline V CDR1 and CDR2: SGHDT, YYEEEE. The CDR3 has 15 residues. J lost 1 base, V lost 4 bases, and 7 bases had no gene match. As DNA, the CDR3 is TGTGCCAGCAGCACTCCGGGACAGTATAACTATGGCTACACCTTC. Encoded protein: CASSTPGQYNYGYTF.

V usage is TRBV24-1 and J usage is TRBJ2-2; perhaps TRBD1 as D (6 bases). Trimming took off 3 bases at V and 13 bases at J, with 14 bases between the two ends. Looked up from germline, CDR1 is KGHDR and CDR2 is SFDVKD. This CDR3 is built from 13 residues. CDR3 sequence (DNA): TGTGCCACCAGTGATGGGGGCAGACCTCGGCTGTTTTTT. Translation gives CATSDGGRPRLFF.

In DNA form, the CDR3 reads TGTGCCAGCAGTTTATTGTACGGGACAGGGGGGAACGAGCAGTACTTC. Protein: CASSLLYGTGGNEQYF. The chain employs TRBV27 and TRBJ2-7; 11 nucleotides line up with TRBD1. The CDR3 is 16 amino acids. Germline CDR1 is MNHEY and CDR2 is SMNVEV (reference sequence). V dropped 1 base and J dropped 5; count of bases not matched to a gene: 7.

The genes are TRBV24-1 and TRBJ2-5, with TRBD1 matching over 7 bases. V shed 7 bases and J 1 base; nucleotides not matched to a gene: 8. CDR1 and CDR2 (germline): KGHDR, SFDVKD. This CDR3 is 15 amino acids long. CDR3 nucleotide sequence: TGTGCCACCAGCGACAGGGTGACGGGCCAAGAGACCCAGTACTTC. This translates into CATSDRVTGQETQYF.

This chain joins TRBV28 and TRBJ1-4; D might be TRBD1 (5 bases). V lost 3 bases to trimming and J lost 3 bases, with 11 bases between them. CDR1 is MDHEN, CDR2 SYDVKM, per germline. The CDR3 covers 15 residues. CDR3 sequence reads: CASSFRGAANEKLFF. Here the CDR3 DNA reads TGTGCCAGCAGTTTTCGCGGGGCTGCTAATGAAAAACTGTTTTTT.

Relative to its sample, this clone is medium-sized. The V and J genes are TRBV27 and TRBJ2-3, with 12 bases lining up with TRBD1. V lost 5 bases and J lost 4; bases outside the gene matches: 10. The CDR3 length is 17 residues. Germline values: CDR1 MNHEY, CDR2 SMNVEV (reference sequence). CDR3 in DNA: TGTGCCAGCAGTCCGGGACAGGGGGCGCGGAACCCAGATACGCAGTATTTT. Protein product: CASSPGQGARNPDTQYF.

Here the CDR3 DNA reads TGTGCCAGCAAAGTGACAGGGGGGGCTTACGAGCAGTACTTC. Translation gives CASKVTGGAYEQYF. The chain couples TRBV27 to TRBJ2-7, with TRBD1 identical over 9 bases. This CDR3 has 14 amino acids. V shed 7 bases, J shed 4 bases, and the junction held 8 bases outside the gene matches. Per germline, CDR1 MNHEY and CDR2 SMNVEV (reference sequence).

The rearrangement joins TRBV2 to TRBJ2-2; D not certain. V shed 8 bases and J shed 5 bases, with 9 bases lying between them. The germline CDR1 and CDR2 sequences are SNHLY and FYNNEI. CDR3 length equals 12 residues. This chain's CDR3 is CASAVTTGELFF. CDR3 DNA sequence: TGTGCCAGCGCAGTAACAACCGGGGAGCTGTTTTTT.